This entry features one T cell receptor beta chain sequence. These data belong to a study of blood T cell repertoires in COVID-19. Sequencing used immunoSEQ multiplex PCR; TCRdb keeps in-frame clones, though not all of them. This sample has approximately 120,000 clones, with about 80% found just once. The germline V gene has CDR1 SGHKS and CDR2 YYEKEE (reference sequence). Unmatched junction bases numbered 5, after V lost 4 bases and J lost 0 bases. The CDR3 consists of 17 residues. The clonotype originates from a woman in her forties or fifties with acute or convalescent COVID-19. The chain couples TRBV5-5 to TRBJ2-6; 9 bases line up with TRBD2. Sequences were obtained from peripheral blood. The CDR3 DNA reads as TGTGCCAGCAGCCCGCGGGGGGGAAACTCTGGGGCCAACGTCCTGACTTTC. Amino acid sequence: CASSPRGGNSGANVLTF.